This TCR beta chain derives from a study of T cells after yellow fever vaccination. Trimming shortened V by 3 bases and J by 0 bases, and 8 bases separated the two germline ends. Germline V gives CDR1 KGHSH, CDR2 LQKENI. The CDR3 totals 14 residues. Study-wide points: After the booster, 96% of CD4 and 75% to 90% of CD8 primary-response clones were re-detected. A limited proportion of clonotypes was detected within both the CD4 and CD8 compartments. Highly abundant clonotypes carried over from the bulk population could end up in FACS-sorted repertoires as contaminants.

TCRdb reanalysed the 5' RACE reads using MiXCR and keeps one entry per CDR3 protein. The table has about 260,000 distinct CDR3 sequences, about 5% seen once. This clonotype was seen a handful of times. The antigen is undetermined. Sequenced here: CD4+ T cells sorted from PBMCs, sampled on the day of the yellow fever booster vaccination. This receptor was identified in a man aged 18 to 29 who received the YFV17D yellow fever vaccine. The chain has TRBV18 and TRBJ2-5; the D is unclear. The chain's CDR3 is CASSPETYQETQYF. The CDR3 nucleotides read TGTGCCAGCTCACCCGAGACATACCAAGAGACCCAGTACTTC.